This TCR beta chain was identified during a study of cytomegalovirus exposure and HLA in healthy donors. Study-wide findings and caveats: Later on, a genetic analysis was performed. It linked a missense variant in DCLRE1C with V- and J-gene trimming of TCR beta. In an earlier analysis, most TCR beta V segments were productive about 90% or about 30% of the time. Rarity held for most TCR sequences, but there were some public TCRs that occurred in many donors. Altogether, about 160 TCR beta chains were recorded as cytomegalovirus-associated.

As for this clone: Its antigen remains unknown.

PCR amplification relied on 60 Vbeta primers (plus 13 Jbeta primers). Assay: immunoSEQ multiplex PCR; the TCRdb copy retains only in-frame clones and omits some. The sample has 150,000 or so clones; around 78% are singletons. Germline V gene sequence: CDR1 SGHNT, CDR2 YYREEE (reference sequence). The CDR3 loop spans 16 amino acids. V dropped 6 bases and J dropped 1; count of bases not matched to a gene: 12. The clonotype was recovered from a man aged 35-49 years in good health and CMV-seropositive. Sequences were obtained from PBMCs. The V call is TRBV5-4, the J call TRBJ1-1, with 7 nucleotides matching TRBD1. Here the CDR3 reads CASNINRDSQNTEAFF. The CDR3 bases are TGTGCCAGCAATATTAATCGGGACAGCCAGAACACTGAAGCTTTCTTT.